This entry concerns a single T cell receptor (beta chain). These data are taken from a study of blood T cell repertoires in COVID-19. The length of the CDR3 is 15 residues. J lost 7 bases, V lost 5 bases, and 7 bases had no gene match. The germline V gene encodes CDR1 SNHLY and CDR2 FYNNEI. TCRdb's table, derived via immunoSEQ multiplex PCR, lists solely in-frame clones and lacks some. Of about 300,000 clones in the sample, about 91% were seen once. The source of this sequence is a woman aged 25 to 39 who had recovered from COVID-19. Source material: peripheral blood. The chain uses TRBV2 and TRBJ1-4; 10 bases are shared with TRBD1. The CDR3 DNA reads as TGTGCCAGCAGTCCTCGGACAGGGGGGAGTGAAAAACTGTTTTTT. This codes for CASSPRTGGSEKLFF.